The rows below give T cell receptor beta chains drawn from one sample of a study of metastatic and nonmetastatic thyroid tumors. With MiXCR, TCRdb called clones anew from the PCR reads. The sample includes over 10,000 clones, approximately 35% of them seen just once. The sequenced sample consisted of tumor tissue. These receptor sequences come from a female donor with papillary thyroid cancer or a benign thyroid nodule (not recorded which). Some clones in this sample may be carry-over from other donors' samples. The CDR3 runs from the conserved cysteine through the conserved F or W. D genes are given only for firm matches. Clone sizes are given selectively: once, few, many, or a class where the clone is expanded.

abundance	v_gene	d_gene	j_gene	CDR3aa	CDR3nt
-	TRBV5-1	TRBD2	TRBJ2-7	CASSLYGTSEYEQYF	TGCGCCAGCAGCTTATACGGGACTAGCGAGTACGAGCAGTACTTC
-	TRBV5-1	-	TRBJ2-3	CASSSPQGADTQYF	TGCGCCAGCAGCTCACCCCAGGGCGCAGATACGCAGTATTTT
many	TRBV29-1	-	TRBJ2-5	CSVEGQSGETQYF	TGCAGCGTTGAGGGTCAGTCGGGGGAGACCCAGTACTTC
-	TRBV11-3	TRBD2	TRBJ2-7	CASSAPGLAEDLYF	TGTGCCAGCAGCGCTCCGGGACTAGCGGAGGACTTGTACTTC
-	TRBV28	-	TRBJ2-3	CASSLTDTQYF	TGTGCCAGCAGTTTGACAGATACGCAGTATTTT
few	TRBV5-1	TRBD2	TRBJ2-7	CASSFNLLAGGPVEQYF	TGCGCCAGCAGCTTTAACCTTCTAGCGGGAGGGCCGGTCGAGCAGTACTTC
-	TRBV6-1	TRBD2	TRBJ2-3	CASSASGADTQYF	TGTGCCAGCAGTGCTAGCGGCGCAGATACGCAGTATTTT
-	TRBV4-1	TRBD1	TRBJ1-2	CASSLQDRSYGYTF	TGCGCCAGCAGCCTGCAGGACAGGAGTTATGGCTACACCTTC
many	TRBV4-2	-	TRBJ2-6	CASSQVLGSSGANVLTF	TGTGCCAGCAGCCAAGTGTTAGGGAGCTCTGGGGCCAACGTCCTGACTTTC
medium-sized	TRBV19	TRBD1	TRBJ1-1	CASRRQGGVSEAFF	TGTGCCAGTAGACGACAGGGAGGAGTCTCTGAAGCTTTCTTT
medium-sized	TRBV5-1	TRBD1	TRBJ2-2	CASSQDRANRRTGELFF	TGCGCCAGCAGTCAGGACAGGGCCAATAGAAGAACCGGGGAGCTGTTTTTT
few	TRBV10-3	TRBD1	TRBJ2-5	CAITRTGGFQETQYF	TGTGCCATCACCAGGACAGGGGGATTCCAAGAGACCCAGTACTTC
-	TRBV2	TRBD2	TRBJ2-3	CASKGGADTQYF	TGTGCCAGCAAGGGAGGGGCGGATACGCAGTATTTT
many	TRBV5-1	TRBD1	TRBJ2-5	CASSGQGLKETQYF	TGCGCCAGCAGCGGACAGGGTTTGAAAGAGACCCAGTACTTC
few	TRBV4-2	TRBD2	TRBJ2-7	CASSRNGRDGRGNDQYF	TGTGCCAGCAGCCGGAACGGGAGGGACGGTCGGGGTAACGATCAGTACTTC
-	TRBV6-4	-	TRBJ1-2	CASSEASGTNYGYTF	TGTGCCAGCAGTGAAGCGTCAGGAACCAACTATGGCTACACCTTC
few	TRBV6-1	-	TRBJ2-7	CASSFPGYEQYF	TGTGCCAGCAGCTTCCCGGGTTACGAGCAGTACTTC
-	TRBV15	TRBD2	TRBJ2-3	CATSRVATSGRESTDTQYF	TGTGCCACCAGCAGAGTGGCGACTAGCGGGAGGGAAAGCACAGATACGCAGTATTTT
medium-sized	TRBV6-1	TRBD1	TRBJ1-1	CATLPGTGGFNTEAFF	TGTGCCACCTTACCCGGGACAGGGGGATTTAACACTGAAGCTTTCTTT
-	TRBV30	TRBD1	TRBJ2-7	CAWRDRTGAYEQYF	TGTGCCTGGAGAGATAGGACAGGGGCCTACGAGCAGTACTTC
-	TRBV20-1	-	TRBJ2-7	CSASAATGDWSSYEQYF	TGCAGTGCTAGTGCCGCAACCGGCGATTGGAGCTCCTACGAGCAGTACTTC
-	TRBV9	-	TRBJ2-7	CASSVRAEGGRTEQYF	TGTGCCAGCAGCGTAAGGGCAGAGGGAGGTCGTACCGAGCAGTACTTC
once	TRBV9	-	TRBJ2-6	CASSVIGTGANVLTF	TGTGCCAGCAGCGTAATCGGGACCGGGGCCAACGTCCTGACTTTC
medium-sized	TRBV12-3/TRBV12-4	-	TRBJ2-3	CASRDFSHTDTQYF	TGTGCCAGCAGGGACTTTTCCCACACAGATACGCAGTATTTT
medium-sized	TRBV15	TRBD1	TRBJ1-5	CATSDRTGGTQPQHF	TGTGCCACCAGCGATAGGACAGGGGGAACTCAGCCCCAGCATTTT
-	TRBV6-5	-	TRBJ2-7	CASSYYGKIYEQYF	TGTGCCAGCAGTTACTACGGCAAGATCTACGAGCAGTACTTC
-	TRBV11-3	-	TRBJ1-4	CASSLGVVGTRDGKLFF	TGTGCCAGCAGCTTAGGGGTGGTGGGGACGCGTGACGGAAAACTGTTTTTT
many	TRBV5-4	-	TRBJ2-5	CASSGAETQYF	TGTGCCAGCAGCGGAGCGGAGACCCAGTACTTC
-	TRBV11-1	TRBD2	TRBJ2-7	CASSLARGASQGANHYEQYF	TGTGCCAGCAGCTTAGCGCGGGGGGCCTCACAGGGAGCTAACCACTACGAGCAGTACTTC
medium-sized	TRBV5-1	TRBD2	TRBJ2-7	CASSLWGSSGAYEQYF	TGCGCCAGCAGCTTGTGGGGGTCTAGCGGGGCCTACGAGCAGTACTTC
many	TRBV7-3	-	TRBJ2-5	CASSYFGGETQYF	TGTGCCAGCAGTTACTTCGGGGGAGAGACCCAGTACTTC
many	TRBV19	-	TRBJ2-5	CASSTGTSGTQYF	TGTGCCAGTAGTACCGGGACTTCGGGGACCCAGTACTTC
few	TRBV20-1	TRBD1	TRBJ1-5	CSAAGQGSQPQHF	TGCAGTGCAGCGGGACAGGGGAGCCAGCCCCAGCATTTT
medium-sized	TRBV9	TRBD1	TRBJ2-7	CASSLGTGGGEQYF	TGTGCCAGCAGCCTTGGGACAGGGGGTGGCGAGCAGTACTTC
many	TRBV5-4	-	TRBJ2-1	CASSLSSYNEQFF	TGTGCCAGCAGCTTGAGCTCCTACAATGAGCAGTTCTTC
few	TRBV6-1	-	TRBJ2-7	CASRRLSSEQYF	TGTGCCAGCAGGAGGCTTAGCTCCGAGCAGTACTTC
few	TRBV12-3/TRBV12-4	-	TRBJ1-1	CASSFQMNTEAFF	TGTGCCAGCAGTTTCCAGATGAACACTGAAGCTTTCTTT
medium-sized	TRBV6-2/TRBV6-3	-	TRBJ2-1	CASSYGGGAKSYNEQFF	TGTGCCAGCAGTTACGGGGGTGGCGCCAAATCCTACAATGAGCAGTTCTTC
-	TRBV11-1	-	TRBJ1-1	CASSVGVSVAEAFF	TGTGCCAGCAGCGTAGGGGTTAGCGTCGCTGAAGCTTTCTTT
-	TRBV10-1	-	TRBJ2-7	CASSDGPAVGEQYF	TGCGCCAGCAGTGATGGGCCAGCGGTTGGGGAGCAGTACTTC
-	TRBV18	-	TRBJ2-5	CASSPGAEQETQYF	TGTGCCAGCTCACCAGGTGCGGAACAAGAGACCCAGTACTTC
medium-sized	TRBV30	-	TRBJ2-3	CAWSVGSQVADTQYF	TGTGCCTGGAGTGTTGGGAGCCAAGTTGCTGATACGCAGTATTTT
medium-sized	TRBV12-3/TRBV12-4	TRBD2	TRBJ2-1	CASSLGAGGPYEQFF	TGTGCCAGCAGTTTAGGTGCGGGGGGGCCCTACGAGCAGTTCTTC
-	TRBV6-2/TRBV6-3	-	TRBJ2-5	CATSYWGRPQYF	TGTGCCACCAGTTATTGGGGGCGGCCCCAGTACTTC
few	TRBV5-5	-	TRBJ2-5	CASILVGTGGETQYF	TGTGCCAGCATCTTGGTGGGCACTGGAGGGGAGACCCAGTACTTC
-	TRBV11-3	-	TRBJ2-7	CASSLSWGLEYYF	TGTGCCAGCAGCTTAAGCTGGGGTTTAGAGTATTACTTC
many	TRBV7-9	-	TRBJ1-3	CASSRQYSGNTIYF	TGTGCCAGCAGCAGACAATACTCTGGAAACACCATATATTTT
-	TRBV6-2/TRBV6-3	-	TRBJ1-1	CASSYSGGNTEAFF	TGTGCCAGCAGTTACTCAGGGGGGAACACTGAAGCTTTCTTT
few	TRBV6-1	-	TRBJ2-3	CASTPPGSLTDTQYF	TGTGCCAGCACCCCCCCGGGCAGTTTGACAGATACGCAGTATTTT
medium-sized	TRBV27	-	TRBJ1-6	CASSPYGVGLDSPLHF	TGTGCCAGCAGTCCCTACGGCGTAGGGTTGGATTCACCCCTCCACTTT
-	TRBV4-2	TRBD2	TRBJ2-3	CASSQKREADTQYF	TGTGCCAGCAGCCAAAAGCGGGAGGCAGATACGCAGTATTTT